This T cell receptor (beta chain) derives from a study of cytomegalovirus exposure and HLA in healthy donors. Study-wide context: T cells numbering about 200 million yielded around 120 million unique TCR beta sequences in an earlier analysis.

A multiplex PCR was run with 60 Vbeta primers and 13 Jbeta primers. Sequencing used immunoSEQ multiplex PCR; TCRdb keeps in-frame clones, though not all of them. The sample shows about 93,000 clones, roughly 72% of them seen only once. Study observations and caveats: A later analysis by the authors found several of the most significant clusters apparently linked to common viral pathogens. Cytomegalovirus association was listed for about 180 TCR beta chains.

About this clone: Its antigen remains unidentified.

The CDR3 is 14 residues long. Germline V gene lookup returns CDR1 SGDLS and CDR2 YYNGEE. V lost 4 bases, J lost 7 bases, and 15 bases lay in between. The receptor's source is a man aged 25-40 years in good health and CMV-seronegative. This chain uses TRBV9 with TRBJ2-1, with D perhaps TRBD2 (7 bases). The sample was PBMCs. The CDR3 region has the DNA TGTGCCAGCAGCCCACGAGGGGGGGGGAATGAGCAGTTCTTC. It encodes CASSPRGGGNEQFF.